This T cell receptor beta chain was sequenced during a study of shared clonotypes between healthy human individuals. Study at large: In total, the donors were a couple of women and a few men aged 18 to 49. Plates per donor: three CD4 naive, three CD4 memory, two CD8 naive, one CD8 memory. Findings and caveats of the study: Rarefaction revealed incomplete sorted-subset sequencing despite large depth.

The V end lost 7 bases, the J end lost 7 bases, and 17 bases lay between the germline ends. The CDR3 has 14 amino acids. In germline, CDR1 is MDHEN, CDR2 SYDVKM. Comment on this clone: Antigen unknown.

Sorted-subset replicate PCR reactions contained roughly 190 ng DNA, corresponding to about 30,000 T cell genomes. Method: immunoSEQ multiplex PCR; TCRdb's copy keeps in-frame clones and lacks some. The sample lists about 2.3 million clones; over 85% were seen once. Sequencing was done on a sample of naive CD4+ T cells from PBMCs. Subset specified: CD45RA+ positively selected. The V gene is TRBV28, the J gene TRBJ2-1; no firm D call. This receptor was obtained from a young man in good health. Some clones in this sample may be carry-over from other donors' samples. The CDR3 reads CASNINPRGNEQFF. CDR3 coding DNA: TGTGCCAGCAATATAAACCCCCGTGGGAATGAGCAGTTCTTC.